The 21 T cell receptor beta chains presented below share a single source sample, sequenced in a study of beta chain features in type 1 diabetes. Study-wide results and limits: Moderate yet significant TCRB CDR3 shortening was seen in Type 1 diabetes patients in all four CD4+ subsets.

Their antigen targets remain unknown. Every isolated RNA sample was fully reverse transcribed, so sequencing captured expressed TCRB transcripts. The repertoire was sequenced with immunoSEQ multiplex PCR; TCRdb's copy has only in-frame clones and lacks some. Of a few hundred thousand clones listed, 8% to 10% are singletons. Sequenced input: central memory CD4+ T cells from blood. Source of these receptors: a man aged 30 to 39 with type 1 diabetes.

This chain joins TRBV5-6 and TRBJ2-7; no firm D call. V was shortened by 4 bases and J by 4 bases, with 12 bases between the two germline ends. CDR1 is SGHDT and CDR2 is YYEEEE in the germline V gene. The CDR3 runs to 13 residues. CDR3 nucleotide sequence: TGTGCCAGCAGCCGGGCCCAAGGTTACGAGCAGTACTTC. It specifies CASSRAQGYEQYF.

Concerning this clone itself: The junction departs from the called germline gene at one end, perhaps through a read error. Other DNA sequences within the sample encode an identical CDR3. The gene calls are TRBV5-4 and TRBJ2-5; D possibly corresponds to TRBD1 (5 bases). Germline V gene data show CDR1 as SGHNT and CDR2 as YYREEE (reference sequence). This CDR3 has 14 residues. This chain's CDR3 is CASSLGTGQGTQYF. The CDR3 DNA follows: TGCGCCAGCAGCTTGGGTACGGGTCAGGGGACCCAGTACTTC.

This clone showed up just a few times. The chain is built from TRBV7-9 and TRBJ2-7, with a weak D call TRBD2 (6 bases). The V gene lost 6 bases and the J gene lost 4 bases, with 10 bases spanning the gap. The CDR3 covers 12 residues. Germline lookup yields CDR1 SEHNR and CDR2 FQNEAQ (reference sequence). The CDR3 loop is CASRGSGYEQYF. Here the CDR3 DNA reads TGTGCCAGCAGAGGTAGCGGATACGAGCAGTACTTC.

This clone was seen ten or more times. This rearrangement joins TRBV27 to TRBJ1-4; the D gene is possibly TRBD1 (5 bases). The CDR3 is 15 residues long. V was clipped by 4 bases and J by 5 bases, with 14 bases between them. CDR1 and CDR2 (germline): MNHEY, SMNVEV (reference sequence). CDR3 region: CASSSDPDRNEKLFF. In nucleotides, the CDR3 is TGTGCCAGCAGTTCGGACCCTGACAGAAATGAAAAACTGTTTTTT.

This clone was observed a handful of times. The chain joins TRBV28 to TRBJ2-3, with D unclear. This CDR3 region has 16 residues. V was cut by 4 bases and J by 0 bases, with 14 bases left in between. CDR1 is MDHEN, CDR2 SYDVKM, per germline. CDR3: CASSSHSTSSTDTQYF. The CDR3 DNA reads as TGTGCCAGCAGTTCCCACAGTACCTCTAGCACAGATACGCAGTATTTT.

This clone was observed many times. The chain has TRBV5-1 and TRBJ2-1; the match to TRBD2 covers 7 bases. The germline V gene has CDR1 SGHRS and CDR2 YFSETQ. The CDR3 contains 14 residues. V lost 2 bases to trimming and J lost 4 bases; unmatched junction nucleotides: 3. The CDR3 here is CASSFQGGYNEQFF. Written as DNA, the CDR3 is TGCGCCAGCAGCTTCCAGGGAGGGTACAATGAGCAGTTCTTC.

The chain is built from TRBV11-2 and TRBJ2-1; 7 bases line up with TRBD2. The length of the CDR3 is 16 residues. Germline V gives CDR1 SGHAT, CDR2 FQNNGV. V dropped 6 bases and J dropped 7; count of bases not matched to a gene: 15. CDR3 nucleotides: TGTGCCAGCAGGGGATGGGAGGGACCCCTACAAAATGAGCAGTTCTTC. As protein: CASRGWEGPLQNEQFF. Filled out from reference TRBV11-2 and TRBJ2-1, the complete variable domain reads EAGVAQSPRYKIIEKRQSVAFWCNPISGHATLYWYQQILGQGPKLLIQFQNNGVVDDSQLPKDRFSAERLKGVDSTLKIQPAKLEDSAVYLCASRGWEGPLQNEQFFGPGTRLTVL.

The J gene is TRBJ1-2, the V gene TRBV7-2, with D perhaps TRBD1 (6 bases). Trimming took off 5 bases at V and 7 bases at J, with 17 bases between the two ends. The germline V gene has CDR1 SGHTA and CDR2 FQGNSA. The CDR3 contains 14 residues. CDR3 amino acids: CASSLGAGLGGYTF. DNA for the CDR3: TGTGCCAGCAGCCTGGGGGCCGGGTTGGGTGGCTACACCTTC.

This rearrangement joins TRBV30 to TRBJ2-7, with 9 bases that match TRBD1. Germline assignment: CDR1 GTSNPN and CDR2 SVGIG (reference sequence). J was trimmed by 9 bases and V by 2 bases; bases with no gene match: 11. This CDR3 spans 14 amino acids. CDR3 in DNA: TGTGCCTGGAGTTCCCCGGGACAGGGAAATCCGCAGTACTTC. This translates into CAWSSPGQGNPQYF.

This chain links TRBV11-2 with TRBJ1-5; unclear D gene. Germline CDR1 reads SGHAT; CDR2 reads FQNNGV. The CDR3 contains 15 residues. V lost 3 bases and J 4 bases, leaving 13 bases between the germline ends. The CDR3 spells CASSFGPSANQPQHF. CDR3 nucleotide sequence: TGTGCCAGCAGCTTCGGTCCCTCGGCGAATCAGCCCCAGCATTTT.

This clone has a handful of counts. The chain employs TRBV7-8 and TRBJ1-5, with D unresolved. Trimming removed 1 base at V and 0 bases at J, with 7 bases between. The CDR3 is 15 residues long. Germline loops: CDR1 SGHVS, CDR2 FQNEAQ. This CDR3 is CASSLEVNSNQPQHF. The CDR3 nucleotides are TGTGCCAGCAGCTTAGAGGTGAATAGCAATCAGCCCCAGCATTTT.

This clone was recorded a few times. This chain uses TRBV27 with TRBJ2-3; no definite D call. There are 14 residues in the CDR3. V lost 2 bases to trimming and J lost 0 bases, with 6 bases between them. CDR1 and CDR2 (germline): MNHEY, SMNVEV (reference sequence). CDR3 in amino acids: CASSLEQSTDTQYF. In nucleotides, the CDR3 is TGTGCCAGCAGTTTAGAGCAGAGCACAGATACGCAGTATTTT.

There are many counts of this clone. CDR3 sequence reads: CASDRGRIDSNQPQHF. The DNA of the CDR3 is TGCGCCAGCGACAGGGGGAGGATTGATAGCAATCAGCCCCAGCATTTT. The chain recombines TRBV5-1 with TRBJ1-5, with 9 nucleotides matching TRBD1. Germline CDR1 SGHRS, CDR2 YFSETQ. This CDR3 is 16 amino acids long. J was trimmed by 0 bases and V by 7 bases; bases with no gene match: 8.

This clone appeared a few times. The gene calls are TRBV10-3 and TRBJ2-1; D tentatively reads TRBD1 or TRBD2 (5 bases each). V was cut by 4 bases and J by 2 bases, with 15 bases left in between. The germline CDR1 and CDR2 sequences are ENHRY and SYGVKD. This CDR3 region has 16 residues. As DNA, the CDR3 is TGTGCCATCAGTGGGAACCGGGACGCCCCCTACAATGAGCAGTTCTTC. Amino acid sequence: CAISGNRDAPYNEQFF.

This clone has ten or more counts. With a much larger clone just one base away, this may be a read error. This sample also contains other DNA sequences that code for the same CDR3. This chain links TRBV18 with TRBJ2-2; TRBD2 might be the D (6 bases). Trimming stripped 3 bases from V and 3 bases from J, with 8 bases between. This CDR3 comprises 14 residues. From germline, CDR1 is KGHSH and CDR2 LQKENI. In DNA form, the CDR3 reads TGTGCCAGCTCACCGGGACTGGACACCGGGGAGCTGTTTTTT. Amino acids: CASSPGLDTGELFF.

This clone has a count of ten or more. This rearrangement joins TRBV18 to TRBJ2-3; TRBD2 is a possible D gene (5 bases). The germline V gene has CDR1 KGHSH and CDR2 LQKENI. Trimming removed 2 bases from V and 0 bases from J, with 9 bases in between. CDR3 size: 15 residues. The CDR3 sequence is CASSPMGESTDTQYF. The CDR3 region has the DNA TGTGCCAGCTCACCAATGGGAGAAAGCACAGATACGCAGTATTTT.

This clone turned up a few times. V usage is TRBV7-2 and J usage is TRBJ1-2; D may be TRBD1 (6 bases). Trimming left V 4 bases short and J 4 bases short, with 13 bases between. CDR3 length equals 14 residues. CDR1 SGHTA and CDR2 FQGNSA come from the germline V gene. CDR3 residues: CASSSLRGGYGYTF. The DNA for the CDR3 is TGTGCCAGCAGCTCGCTCAGGGGTGGCTATGGCTACACCTTC.

This clone was counted many times. CDR3 amino acids: CSVHWPGQGAGTEAFF. CDR3 DNA: TGCAGCGTACACTGGCCGGGACAGGGGGCCGGGACTGAAGCTTTCTTT. The chain links TRBV29-1 to TRBJ1-1; TRBD1 agrees at 12 bases. The V and J ends lost 6 bases and 5 bases, in that order; junction bases with no gene match: 13. This CDR3 has 16 amino acids. The germline gives CDR1 SQVTM, CDR2 ANQGSEA.

Only a few counts were recorded for this clone. The same CDR3 can be traced to other DNA sequences in this sample. The J gene is TRBJ2-3, the V gene TRBV9; D is ambiguous. Trimming left V 3 bases short and J 0 bases short, with 5 bases between. From germline, CDR1 is SGDLS and CDR2 YYNGEE. The CDR3 loop spans 13 amino acids. In DNA form, the CDR3 reads TGTGCCAGCAGCGCCTCGAGCACAGATACGCAGTATTTT. It is translated as CASSASSTDTQYF. The complete variable domain, with remaining parts taken from reference TRBV9 and TRBJ2-3, reads DSGVTQTPKHLITATGQRVTLRCSPRSGDLSVYWYQQSLDQGLQFLIQYYNGEERAKGNILERFSAQQFPDLHSELNLSSLELGDSALYFCASSASSTDTQYFGPGTRLTVL.

The V gene is TRBV5-1, the J gene TRBJ1-5, with D hard to call. The CDR3 consists of 14 residues. Per the germline V gene, CDR1 is SGHRS and CDR2 is YFSETQ. Trimming removed 0 bases at V and 7 bases at J, with 11 bases between. The CDR3 coding sequence is TGCGCCAGCAGCTTGGAAGGGAGAAACCAGCCCCAGCATTTT. Protein product: CASSLEGRNQPQHF.

This clone was seen only a few times. This chain uses TRBV27 with TRBJ1-5, with TRBD1 as a possible D gene (5 bases). V was pared by 5 bases and J by 5 bases, with 16 bases between. The CDR3 loop spans 15 amino acids. Per the germline V gene, CDR1 is MNHEY and CDR2 is SMNVEV (reference sequence). As DNA, the CDR3 is TGTGCCAGCAGTCCCCTGGCCTGGGGGGATCAGCCCCAGCATTTT. Translating it yields CASSPLAWGDQPQHF.